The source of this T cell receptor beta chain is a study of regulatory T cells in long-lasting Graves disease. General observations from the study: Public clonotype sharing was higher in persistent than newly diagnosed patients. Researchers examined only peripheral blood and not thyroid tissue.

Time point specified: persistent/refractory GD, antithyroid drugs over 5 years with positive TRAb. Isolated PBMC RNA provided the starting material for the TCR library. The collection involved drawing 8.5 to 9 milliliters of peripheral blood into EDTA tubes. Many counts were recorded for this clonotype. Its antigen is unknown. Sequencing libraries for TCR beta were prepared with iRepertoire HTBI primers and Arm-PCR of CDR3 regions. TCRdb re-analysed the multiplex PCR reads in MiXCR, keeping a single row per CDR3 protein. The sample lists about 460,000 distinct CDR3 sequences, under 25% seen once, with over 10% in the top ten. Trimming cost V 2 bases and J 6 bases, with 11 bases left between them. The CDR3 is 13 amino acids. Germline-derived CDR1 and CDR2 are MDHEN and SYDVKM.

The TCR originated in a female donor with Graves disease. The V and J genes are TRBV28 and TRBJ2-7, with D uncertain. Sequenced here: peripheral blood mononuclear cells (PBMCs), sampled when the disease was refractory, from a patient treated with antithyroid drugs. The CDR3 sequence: CASSLPEPPEQYF. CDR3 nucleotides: TGTGCCAGCAGTTTACCGGAACCCCCCGAGCAGTACTTC.